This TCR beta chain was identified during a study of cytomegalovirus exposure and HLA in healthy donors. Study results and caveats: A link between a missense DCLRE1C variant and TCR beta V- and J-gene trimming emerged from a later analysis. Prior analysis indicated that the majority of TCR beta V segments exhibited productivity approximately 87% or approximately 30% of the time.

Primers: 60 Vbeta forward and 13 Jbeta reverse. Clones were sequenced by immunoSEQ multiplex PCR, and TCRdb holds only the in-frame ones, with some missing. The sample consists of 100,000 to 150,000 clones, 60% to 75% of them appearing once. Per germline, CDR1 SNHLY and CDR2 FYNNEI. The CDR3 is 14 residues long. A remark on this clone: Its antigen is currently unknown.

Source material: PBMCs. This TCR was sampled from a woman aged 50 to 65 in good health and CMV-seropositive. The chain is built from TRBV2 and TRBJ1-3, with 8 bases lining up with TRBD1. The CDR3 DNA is TGTGGGGGGGACAGGAAGAGCTCTGGAAACACCATATATTTT. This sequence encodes CGGDRKSSGNTIYF.